The clone carrying this T cell receptor (beta chain) was observed a handful of times. At one end, the junction sequence differs from germline, possibly due to a read error. The PCR made use of 60 Vbeta and 13 Jbeta primers. Some clones are missing from TCRdb's copy, which holds only in-frame ones; the method was immunoSEQ multiplex PCR. The table includes about 180,000 clones, about 78% detected once. The sample comes from a study of cytomegalovirus exposure and HLA in healthy donors. The CDR3 has 14 amino acids. The germline V gene has CDR1 SSHAT and CDR2 FNYEAQ (reference sequence). The V gene is TRBV7-7, the J gene TRBJ2-1, with 9 positions matching TRBD2. The sequence came from a man aged 55 to 70 in good health and CMV-seronegative. Input material: PBMCs. CDR3 sequence reads: CASSSSGGHNEQFF. As DNA, the CDR3 is TGTGCTAGCAGCTCCAGCGGGGGGCACAATGAGCAGTTCTTC. Combining the CDR3 with reference TRBV7-7 and TRBJ2-1 gives the whole variable domain GAGVSQSPRYKVTKRGQDVTLRCDPISSHATLYWYQQALGQGPEFLTYFNYEAQPDKSGLPSDRFSAERPEGSISTLTIQRTEQRDSAMYRCASSSSGGHNEQFFGPGTRLTVL.